A single sample is the source of the 25 T cell receptor beta chains below, sequenced in a study of neoadjuvant nivolumab and ipilimumab in lung cancer. Method: immunoSEQ multiplex PCR; TCRdb's copy keeps in-frame clones and lacks some. The sample includes about 18,000 clones, 76% of them seen just once. The material was tumor tissue, obtained after neoadjuvant nivolumab, alone or with ipilimumab, at or shortly before surgery. All receptors derive from an adult with non-small cell lung cancer.

The genes are TRBV19 and TRBJ1-1; 7 bases line up with TRBD1. The CDR3 extends over 14 amino acids. The junction had 5 bases not matched to a gene; V was cut back by 7 bases and J by 0 bases. Germline V CDR1 and CDR2: LNHDA, SQIVND (reference sequence). The CDR3 here is CASIDRAMNTEAFF. The CDR3 nucleotides read TGTGCCAGTATCGACAGGGCTATGAACACTGAAGCTTTCTTT.

The chain combines TRBV7-9 with TRBJ1-1, with TRBD1 matching 8 bases. This CDR3 is 15 amino acids long. Germline CDR1 reads SEHNR; CDR2 reads FQNEAQ (reference sequence). The trim removed 4 bases at V and 1 base at J, leaving 5 bases unmatched. DNA for the CDR3: TGTGCCAGCAGCTCTCCTGACAGGGGGAACACTGAAGCTTTCTTT. It encodes CASSSPDRGNTEAFF.

The genes are TRBV7-2 and TRBJ1-1, with 7 bases lining up with TRBD1. Trimming cost V 1 base and J 3 bases; bases outside gene matches: 5. Germline V gives CDR1 SGHTA, CDR2 FQGNSA. CDR3 length: 15 residues. This CDR3 reads CASSLVGGRDTEAFF. The CDR3 DNA sequence: TGTGCCAGCAGCTTAGTAGGGGGCAGAGACACTGAAGCTTTCTTT.

This clone counts as medium-sized (0.01 to 0.1%). This rearrangement joins TRBV27 to TRBJ2-3; D is uncertain. The CDR3 consists of 14 residues. Between the trimmed V and J ends, which lost 3 bases and 0 bases, there was a span of 7 bases. Per the germline V gene, CDR1 is MNHEY and CDR2 is SMNVEV (reference sequence). CDR3 coding DNA: TGTGCCAGCAGTTTGACACTTAGCACAGATACGCAGTATTTT. Protein sequence: CASSLTLSTDTQYF.

This clone is a singleton in its sample. This chain links TRBV27 with TRBJ2-1; D perhaps matches TRBD1 (5 bases). Looked up from germline, CDR1 is MNHEY and CDR2 is SMNVEV (reference sequence). V was pared by 6 bases and J by 5 bases, with 8 bases between. The CDR3 is 12 residues long. The CDR3 bases are TGTGCCAGCAGGGGCAGGGACAATGAGCAGTTCTTC. Its translation: CASRGRDNEQFF.

The V gene is TRBV27, the J gene TRBJ1-1; no firm D call. The CDR3 is made up of 14 amino acids. Germline V gene lookup returns CDR1 MNHEY and CDR2 SMNVEV (reference sequence). Between the trimmed V and J ends, which lost 3 bases and 7 bases, there was a span of 15 bases. CDR3 in DNA: TGTGCCAGCAGTTTTCTTCGAGGGTTCGATGAAGCTTTCTTT. This translates into CASSFLRGFDEAFF.

This clone has just one count. The chain joins TRBV6-1 to TRBJ1-2; 8 bases map to TRBD1. This CDR3 spans 16 amino acids. V trimming: 2 bases; J trimming: 1 base; junction bases outside the gene matches: 6. Germline assignment: CDR1 MNHNS and CDR2 SASEGT. The CDR3 region is CASSEPGQVGNYGYTF. The CDR3 DNA reads as TGTGCCAGCAGTGAACCGGGACAGGTCGGTAACTATGGCTACACCTTC.

The CDR3 nucleotides read TGCGCCAGCAAAGGGGAAGCGGGGTCCTACAATGAGCAGTTCTTC. Amino acids: CASKGEAGSYNEQFF. The chain has TRBV5-1 and TRBJ2-1; 7 bases map to TRBD2. V lost 6 bases to trimming and J lost 1 base; unmatched junction nucleotides: 7. Germline-derived CDR1 and CDR2 are SGHRS and YFSETQ. The CDR3 consists of 15 residues.

As regards this clone: Other DNA variants within this sample encode the same CDR3. The V gene is TRBV4-3, the J gene TRBJ2-5; the D gene is possibly TRBD2 (5 bases). CDR1 LGHNA and CDR2 YSLEER come from the germline V gene. The germline V and J ends were trimmed by 0 bases and 4 bases, with 9 bases remaining between them. The CDR3 is 14 amino acids. The CDR3 nucleotides are TGCGCCAGCAGCCAAGAGGGTGGGAGAGAGACCCAGTACTTC. It is translated as CASSQEGGRETQYF.

V and J are TRBV11-2 and TRBJ2-7; D gene uncertain. V was pared by 5 bases and J by 1 base, with 3 bases between. Per germline, CDR1 SGHAT and CDR2 FQNNGV. This CDR3 has 11 amino acids. CDR3 region: CASSPSYEQYF. The CDR3 DNA sequence: TGTGCCAGCAGCCCGTCCTACGAGCAGTACTTC. Variable domain in full (rest from reference TRBV11-2 and TRBJ2-7): EAGVAQSPRYKIIEKRQSVAFWCNPISGHATLYWYQQILGQGPKLLIQFQNNGVVDDSQLPKDRFSAERLKGVDSTLKIQPAKLEDSAVYLCASSPSYEQYFGPGTRLTVT.

This clone was recorded a few times. This rearrangement joins TRBV19 to TRBJ1-5; D remains ambiguous. CDR1 and CDR2 (germline): LNHDA, SQIVND (reference sequence). The length of the CDR3 is 16 residues. The V and J ends lost 1 base and 2 bases respectively, with 12 bases between them. The CDR3 DNA follows: TGTGCCAGTAGTATAGGTACCGGGAGTGGCAATCAGCCCCAGCATTTT. Translation: CASSIGTGSGNQPQHF.

This sequence joins TRBV5-6 and TRBJ2-1; 11 bases fit TRBD1. This CDR3 has 17 amino acids. From germline, CDR1 is SGHDT and CDR2 YYEEEE. J lost 5 bases, V lost 2 bases, and 9 bases had no gene match. The CDR3 DNA reads TGTGCCAGCAGCTTCCGGACAGGGGGCTTTGGGGACAATGAGCAGTTCTTC. Its protein is CASSFRTGGFGDNEQFF.

The genes are TRBV15 and TRBJ1-2; unclear D gene. Germline V gene sequence: CDR1 LNHNV, CDR2 YYDKDF (reference sequence). The CDR3 is 13 amino acids. The V gene lost 5 bases and the J gene lost 2 bases, with 9 bases spanning the gap. As DNA, the CDR3 is TGTGCCACCAGCTATCGACGGAACTATGGCTACACCTTC. It translates to CATSYRRNYGYTF.

V gene TRBV4-1 combines with J gene TRBJ2-7; D uncertain. Germline CDR1 reads MGHRA; CDR2 reads YSYEKL. V dropped 0 bases and J dropped 3 bases, with 9 bases sitting between them. This CDR3 contains 14 residues. DNA of the CDR3: TGCGCCAGCAGCCAAGAACCTAGAAGCTACGAGCAGTACTTC. Translation: CASSQEPRSYEQYF.

This clone showed up just a few times. The chain couples TRBV11-2 to TRBJ2-3; D gene unclear. The CDR3 consists of 14 residues. The V end was cut by 3 bases, the J end by 6 bases, with 13 bases between. Germline V gene sequence: CDR1 SGHAT, CDR2 FQNNGV. CDR3 sequence reads: CASSFSLSTDTQYF. For the CDR3, the DNA is TGTGCCAGCAGCTTCTCCTTAAGTACGGATACGCAGTATTTT.

The rearrangement uses TRBV10-3 and TRBJ2-1; 9 nucleotides line up with TRBD2. This CDR3 is built from 17 residues. Germline trimming cut 4 bases from V and 5 bases from J; bases unmatched to any gene: 12. Germline V gene sequence: CDR1 ENHRY, CDR2 SYGVKD. The DNA of the CDR3 is TGTGCCATCAGTGTAGGTCTAGCGGGAATTCAGAACAATGAGCAGTTCTTC. This codes for CAISVGLAGIQNNEQFF.

V gene TRBV18 combines with J gene TRBJ1-4; D perhaps matches TRBD1 (6 bases). This CDR3 contains 15 residues. Germline V gene lookup returns CDR1 KGHSH and CDR2 LQKENI. Trimming pared 3 bases from V and 10 bases from J, leaving 18 bases between. CDR3 region: CASSPSGRGLGKLFF. The CDR3 nucleotides are TGTGCCAGCTCACCTTCGGGCAGGGGCCTAGGAAAACTGTTTTTT.

The V gene is TRBV7-2, the J gene TRBJ2-5, with D tentatively TRBD2 (6 bases). V was cut by 5 bases and J by 0 bases, with 10 bases left in between. Germline values: CDR1 SGHTA, CDR2 FQGNSA. The CDR3 runs 14 residues. The CDR3 protein is CASSASAYQETQYF. CDR3 sequence (DNA): TGTGCCAGCAGCGCTAGCGCGTACCAAGAGACCCAGTACTTC.

The chain employs TRBV11-2 and TRBJ2-2; 13 nucleotides line up with TRBD2. Trimming took 1 base from V and 2 from J; bases not matched to a gene: 1. Germline CDR1 is SGHAT and CDR2 is FQNNGV. The CDR3 contains 17 residues. The CDR3 sequence is CASSLGTSGSNTGELFF. CDR3 DNA sequence: TGTGCCAGCAGCTTAGGGACTAGCGGGAGTAACACCGGGGAGCTGTTTTTT.

This clone has only one observation. V and J are TRBV27 and TRBJ1-2; TRBD1 matches at 9 bases. The CDR3 has 14 residues. In germline, CDR1 is MNHEY, CDR2 SMNVEV (reference sequence). The junction had 9 bases not matched to a gene; V was cut back by 5 bases and J by 8 bases. The CDR3 loop reads CASSVQGASRGYTF. The DNA of the CDR3 is TGTGCCAGCAGTGTACAGGGGGCTTCGCGCGGCTACACCTTC.

This clone showed up just a few times. The chain employs TRBV5-5 and TRBJ2-2; 8 bases map to TRBD1. Germline assignment: CDR1 SGHKS and CDR2 YYEKEE (reference sequence). V was pared by 3 bases and J by 7 bases, with 8 bases of the junction left unmatched. The CDR3 runs 15 residues. This CDR3 reads CASSSRTGLGGELFF. DNA of the CDR3: TGTGCCAGCAGCTCTCGGACAGGGTTGGGCGGGGAGCTGTTTTTT.

The chain combines TRBV4-3 with TRBJ1-2; D is perhaps TRBD1 (5 bases). CDR1 and CDR2 (germline): LGHNA, YSLEER. The V gene lost 2 bases and the J gene lost 4 bases, with 14 bases spanning the gap. The CDR3 consists of 15 residues. CDR3 DNA: TGCGCCAGCAGCCAAACCGGGACCACCCCCTATGGCTACACCTTC. The encoded protein is CASSQTGTTPYGYTF.

The V and J genes are TRBV27 and TRBJ2-7; possibly TRBD1 for D (6 bases). The V end was cut by 5 bases, the J end by 2 bases, with 13 bases between. Germline V gene sequence: CDR1 MNHEY, CDR2 SMNVEV (reference sequence). The CDR3 spans 14 residues. CDR3 in amino acids: CASSAYKGAYEQYF. The CDR3 nucleotides read TGTGCCAGCAGTGCGTATAAGGGGGCCTACGAGCAGTACTTC.

V gene TRBV5-1 combines with J gene TRBJ2-7, with D maybe TRBD2 (6 bases). Germline V gives CDR1 SGHRS, CDR2 YFSETQ. The CDR3 is made up of 15 amino acids. Trimming took 3 bases from V and 4 from J, leaving 17 bases between them. The CDR3 DNA sequence: TGCGCCAGCAGCTCCGGAGGGCAGACCGGGTACGAGCAGTACTTC. It codes for CASSSGGQTGYEQYF. The full variable domain, in which reference TRBV5-1 and TRBJ2-7 provide the parts outside the CDR3, is KAGVTQTPRYLIKTRGQQVTLSCSPISGHRSVSWYQQTPGQGLQFLFEYFSETQRNKGNFPGRFSGRQFSNSRSEMNVSTLELGDSALYLCASSSGGQTGYEQYFGPGTRLTVT.

The chain combines TRBV5-4 with TRBJ2-1; possible D gene TRBD2, 6 bases. The V end lost 4 bases, the J end lost 4 bases, and 9 bases lay between the germline ends. Germline V gene data show CDR1 as SGHNT and CDR2 as YYREEE (reference sequence). The CDR3 has 13 amino acids. CDR3 sequence: CASSAGFYNEQFF. The CDR3 nucleotides are TGTGCCAGCAGCGCGGGATTTTACAATGAGCAGTTCTTC.